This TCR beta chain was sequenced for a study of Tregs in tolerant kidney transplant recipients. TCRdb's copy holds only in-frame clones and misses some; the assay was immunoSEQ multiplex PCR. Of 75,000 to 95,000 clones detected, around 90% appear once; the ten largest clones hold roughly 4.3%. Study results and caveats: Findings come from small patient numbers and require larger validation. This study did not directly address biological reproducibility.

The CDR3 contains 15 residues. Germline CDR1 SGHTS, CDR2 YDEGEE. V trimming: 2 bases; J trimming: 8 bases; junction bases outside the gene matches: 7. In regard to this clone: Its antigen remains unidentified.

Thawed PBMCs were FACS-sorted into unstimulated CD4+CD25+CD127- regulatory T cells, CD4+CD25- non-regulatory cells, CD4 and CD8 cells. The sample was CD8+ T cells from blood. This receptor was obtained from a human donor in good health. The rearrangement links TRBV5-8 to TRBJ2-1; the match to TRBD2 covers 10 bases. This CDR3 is CASSLLGLARHEQFF. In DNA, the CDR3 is TGTGCCAGCAGCTTATTGGGACTAGCGAGGCATGAGCAGTTCTTC.